The sequence of this TCR beta chain was determined in a study of early T cells in non-severe SARS-CoV-2 infection. Study context: Sequenced bulk RNA came from whole blood that was unsorted, and chains were unpaired.

Overall study findings and caveats: Anti-spike CD8 responses were favored by VDJdb matching, which missed private and CD4 specificities.

Unique molecular identifiers tagged individual cDNA molecules. TCRdb re-derived calls from the 5' RACE reads in MiXCR, one entry per CDR3 protein. In the table there are 25,000 to 35,000 distinct CDR3 sequences, about 6.6% of which are singletons. This clonotype was counted a few times. Its target is not known. Sample: whole blood, taken at baseline. The receptor's source is an adult who was a healthcare worker with PCR-confirmed SARS-CoV-2 infection or an uninfected control (not recorded which).

In nucleotides, the CDR3 is TGTGCCAGCAGTTTATTGGGCTACGAGCAGTACTTC. Protein: CASSLLGYEQYF. V gene TRBV28 combines with J gene TRBJ2-7, with no clear D. V was pared by 1 base and J by 3 bases, with 4 bases between. The CDR3 covers 12 residues. The germline V gene has CDR1 MDHEN and CDR2 SYDVKM.